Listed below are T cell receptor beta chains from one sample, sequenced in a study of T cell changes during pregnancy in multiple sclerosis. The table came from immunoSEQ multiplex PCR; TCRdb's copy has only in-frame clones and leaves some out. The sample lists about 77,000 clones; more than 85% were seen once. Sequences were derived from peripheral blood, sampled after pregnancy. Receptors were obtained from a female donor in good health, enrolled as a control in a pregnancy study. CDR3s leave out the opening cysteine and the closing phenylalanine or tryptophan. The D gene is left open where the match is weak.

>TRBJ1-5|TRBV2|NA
ASSEPTGGQPQH
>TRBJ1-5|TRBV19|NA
ASSTKIQGFNQPQH
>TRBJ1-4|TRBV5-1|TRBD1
ASSLGGGVGTNEKLF
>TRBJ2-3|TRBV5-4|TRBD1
ASSPSRDRGSRYTQY
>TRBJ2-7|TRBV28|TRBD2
ASREGGDEQY
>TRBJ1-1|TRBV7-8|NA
ASSYTTGGGTEAF
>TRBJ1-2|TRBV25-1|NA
ASSLAGGHGYT
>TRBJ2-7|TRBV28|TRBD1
ASTWTGNEQY
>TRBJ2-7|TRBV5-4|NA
ASSLAYQREQY
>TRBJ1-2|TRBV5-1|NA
ASSLGAQGNYGYT
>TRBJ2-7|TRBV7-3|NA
ASSPGGRDEQY
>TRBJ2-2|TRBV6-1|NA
ASRIDQSTGELF
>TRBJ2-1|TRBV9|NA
ASSVDYALGNEQF
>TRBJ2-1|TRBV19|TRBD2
ASGLGLEVNEQF
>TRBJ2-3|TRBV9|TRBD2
ASSVTSSGVGGADTQY
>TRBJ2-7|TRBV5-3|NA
ARSLHRAWEQY
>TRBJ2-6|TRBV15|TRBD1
ATDRAGANVLT
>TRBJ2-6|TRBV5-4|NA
ASSLEGQGTSGANVLT
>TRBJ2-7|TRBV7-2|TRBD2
ASSLRIGLAGGNEQY
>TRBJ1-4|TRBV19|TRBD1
ASQTQGALEKLF
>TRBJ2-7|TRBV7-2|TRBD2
ASSLGLAGDYEQY
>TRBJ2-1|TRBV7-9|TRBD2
ASSGTSGSGEQF
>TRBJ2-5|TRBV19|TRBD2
ASTPGFAGEETQY
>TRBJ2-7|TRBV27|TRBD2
ASTPSGRGHEQY
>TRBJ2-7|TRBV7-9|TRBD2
ASSYRGTSGPYEQY
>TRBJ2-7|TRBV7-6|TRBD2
ASSLGLAGETYEQY
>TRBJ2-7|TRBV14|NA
ASSQVRTVQEQY
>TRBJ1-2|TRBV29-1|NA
SVEELSSGLGYT
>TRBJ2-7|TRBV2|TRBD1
ASTPRDRVYEQY
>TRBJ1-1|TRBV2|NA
ASAQGLYTEAF
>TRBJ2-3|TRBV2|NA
ASNSYTRTDTQY
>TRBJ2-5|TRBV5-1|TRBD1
ASSLWGQGGETQY
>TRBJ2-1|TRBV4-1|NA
ASSQDEREQF
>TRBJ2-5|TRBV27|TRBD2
ASKGTSGSLPGETQY
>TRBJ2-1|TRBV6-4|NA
ASSVSWADYNEQF
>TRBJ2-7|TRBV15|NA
ATSRGRGGYEQY
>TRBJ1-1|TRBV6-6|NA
ASSSQGNTEAF